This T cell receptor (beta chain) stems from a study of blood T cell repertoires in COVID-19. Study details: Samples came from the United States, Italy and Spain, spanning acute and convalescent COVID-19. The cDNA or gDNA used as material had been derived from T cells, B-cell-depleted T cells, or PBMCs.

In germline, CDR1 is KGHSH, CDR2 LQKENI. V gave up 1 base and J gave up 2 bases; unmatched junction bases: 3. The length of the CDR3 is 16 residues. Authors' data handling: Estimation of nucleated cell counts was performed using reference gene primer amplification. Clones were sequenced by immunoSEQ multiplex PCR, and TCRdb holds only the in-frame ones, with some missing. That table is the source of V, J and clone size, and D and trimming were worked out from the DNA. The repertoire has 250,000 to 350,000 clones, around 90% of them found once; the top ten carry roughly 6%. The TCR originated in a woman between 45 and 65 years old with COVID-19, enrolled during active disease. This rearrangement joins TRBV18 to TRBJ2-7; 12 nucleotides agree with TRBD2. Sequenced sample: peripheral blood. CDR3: CASSPQLAGGPYEQYF. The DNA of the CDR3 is TGTGCCAGCTCACCACAGCTAGCGGGAGGGCCCTACGAGCAGTACTTC.